This entry is about one TCR beta chain. What it recognizes is unknown. On cycle 4 day 1 and cycle 7 day 1, as well as at baseline, blood was sampled. Data came from immunoSEQ multiplex PCR; TCRdb stores just in-frame clones and leaves some out. This sample has roughly 89,000 clones, with approximately 91% found just once. The sample is drawn from a study of OX40 agonist ivuxolimab in advanced cancers. Study-level background: Patients with hepatocellular carcinoma, melanoma, renal cell or head and neck cancer made up the dose-escalation patients. Partial responses were observed in three patients, of whom one had hepatocellular carcinoma and two had cutaneous melanoma. Study results and caveats: CD8+ T cells showed, on average, more clonal expansion than CD4+ cells.

V lost 7 bases to trimming and J lost 1 base; unmatched junction nucleotides: 8. CDR1 and CDR2 from the germline V gene are LNHDA and SQIVND (reference sequence). The CDR3 is 16 residues long. The sequencing here drew on CD4+ or CD8+ T cells sorted from blood, taken in a trial of the OX40 agonist ivuxolimab. V is TRBV19 and J is TRBJ2-1, with 9 bases identical to TRBD2. The clonotype originates from an adult with an advanced solid tumor such as melanoma, head and neck, liver or kidney cancer. The CDR3 DNA reads TGTGCCAGTAATAAGAAAGCGGGAGGTTCCTACAATGAGCAGTTCTTC. Encoded protein: CASNKKAGGSYNEQFF. The variable domain in full, completed from reference TRBV19 and TRBJ2-1, reads DGGITQSPKYLFRKEGQNVTLSCEQNLNHDAMYWYRQDPGQGLRLIYYSQIVNDFQKGDIAEGYSVSREKKESFPLTVTSAQKNPTAFYLCASNKKAGGSYNEQFFGPGTRLTVL.